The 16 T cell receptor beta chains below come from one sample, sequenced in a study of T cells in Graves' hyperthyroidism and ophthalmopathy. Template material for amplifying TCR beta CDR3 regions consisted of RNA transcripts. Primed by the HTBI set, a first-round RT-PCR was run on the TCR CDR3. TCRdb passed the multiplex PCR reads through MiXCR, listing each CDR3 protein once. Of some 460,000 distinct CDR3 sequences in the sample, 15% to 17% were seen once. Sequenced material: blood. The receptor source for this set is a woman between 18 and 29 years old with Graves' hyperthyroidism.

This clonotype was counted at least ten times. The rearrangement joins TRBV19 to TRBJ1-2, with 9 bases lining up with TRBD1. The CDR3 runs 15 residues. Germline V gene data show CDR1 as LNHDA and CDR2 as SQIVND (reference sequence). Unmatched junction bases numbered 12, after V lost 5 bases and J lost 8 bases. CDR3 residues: CASSGPGTGRGGYTF. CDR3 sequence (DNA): TGTGCCAGTAGTGGTCCCGGGACAGGGAGAGGAGGCTACACCTTC.

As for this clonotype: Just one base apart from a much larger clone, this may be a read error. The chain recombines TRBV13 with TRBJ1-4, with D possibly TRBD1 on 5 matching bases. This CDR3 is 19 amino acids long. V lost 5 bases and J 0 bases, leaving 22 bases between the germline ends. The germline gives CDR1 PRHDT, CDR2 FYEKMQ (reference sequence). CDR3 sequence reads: CASSLEGPTFSPTNEKLFF. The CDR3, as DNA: TGTGCCAGCAGCCTAGAGGGACCGACGTTCAGTCCAACTAATGAAAAACTGTTTTTT.

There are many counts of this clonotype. CDR3 sequence reads: CASSLSGRATDTQYF. In nucleotides, the CDR3 is TGTGCCAGCAGCTTAAGTGGGAGGGCCACAGATACGCAGTATTTT. This sequence joins TRBV7-2 and TRBJ2-3; 7 bases line up with TRBD2. CDR1 and CDR2 from the germline V gene are SGHTA and FQGNSA. CDR3 length equals 15 residues. The V and J ends lost 2 bases and 2 bases, in that order; junction bases with no gene match: 4.

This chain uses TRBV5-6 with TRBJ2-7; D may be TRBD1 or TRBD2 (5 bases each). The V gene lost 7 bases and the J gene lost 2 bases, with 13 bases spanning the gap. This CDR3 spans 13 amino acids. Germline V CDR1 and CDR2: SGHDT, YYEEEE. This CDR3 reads CASPPGPTYEQYF. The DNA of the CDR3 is TGTGCCAGCCCCCCGGGACCCACCTACGAGCAGTACTTC.

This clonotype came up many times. The CDR3 region has the DNA TGTGCCAGCAATGGGGGGCCGGTAGATACGCAGTATTTT. It encodes CASNGGPVDTQYF. The genes are TRBV2 and TRBJ2-3; D is perhaps TRBD1 or TRBD2 (6 bases each). Trimming pared 7 bases from V and 5 bases from J, leaving 13 bases between. The germline CDR1 and CDR2 sequences are SNHLY and FYNNEI. CDR3 size: 13 residues.

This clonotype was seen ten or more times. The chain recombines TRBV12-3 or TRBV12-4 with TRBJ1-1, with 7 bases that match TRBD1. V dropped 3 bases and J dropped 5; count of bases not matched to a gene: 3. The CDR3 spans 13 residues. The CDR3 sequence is CASSFAGGTEAFF. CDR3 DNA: TGTGCCAGCAGTTTCGCAGGGGGAACTGAAGCTTTCTTT.

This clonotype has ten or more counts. Here the CDR3 DNA reads TGTGCCAGCAGGGATAGCGGGGCGAGCTCCTACAATGAGCAGTTCTTC. Its protein is CASRDSGASSYNEQFF. V and J are TRBV11-2 and TRBJ2-1; 8 bases are a match to TRBD2. The CDR3 has 16 amino acids. Germline lookup yields CDR1 SGHAT and CDR2 FQNNGV. The J segment lost 0 bases and the V segment lost 6 bases, leaving 7 bases of the junction unmatched. Complete variable domain (other parts from reference TRBV11-2 and TRBJ2-1): EAGVAQSPRYKIIEKRQSVAFWCNPISGHATLYWYQQILGQGPKLLIQFQNNGVVDDSQLPKDRFSAERLKGVDSTLKIQPAKLEDSAVYLCASRDSGASSYNEQFFGPGTRLTVL.

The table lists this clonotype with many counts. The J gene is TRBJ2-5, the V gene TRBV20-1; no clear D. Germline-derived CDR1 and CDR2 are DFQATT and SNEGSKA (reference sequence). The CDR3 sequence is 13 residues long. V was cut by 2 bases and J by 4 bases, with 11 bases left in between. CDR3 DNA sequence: TGCAGTGCTAGAAGGTCCGGTCCAGAGACCCAGTACTTC. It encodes CSARRSGPETQYF.

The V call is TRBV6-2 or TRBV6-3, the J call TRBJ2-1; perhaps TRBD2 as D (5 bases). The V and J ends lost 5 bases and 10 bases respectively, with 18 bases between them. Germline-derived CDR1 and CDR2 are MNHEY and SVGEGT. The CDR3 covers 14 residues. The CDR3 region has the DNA TGTGCCAGCAGTATAGGTGGTGGGAGCAAGGAGCAGTTCTTC. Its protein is CASSIGGGSKEQFF.

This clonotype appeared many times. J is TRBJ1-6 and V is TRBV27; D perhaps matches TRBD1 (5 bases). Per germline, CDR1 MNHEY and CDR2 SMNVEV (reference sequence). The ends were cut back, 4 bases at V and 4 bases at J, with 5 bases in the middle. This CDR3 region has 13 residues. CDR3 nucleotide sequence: TGTGCCAGCAGTTGGGGGTATAATTCACCCCTCCACTTT. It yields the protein CASSWGYNSPLHF.

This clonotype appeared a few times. In DNA form, the CDR3 reads TGCAGTGCTCCAAGGGCTGGAAACACCATATATTTT. Protein product: CSAPRAGNTIYF. V usage is TRBV20-1 and J usage is TRBJ1-3, with D unclear. CDR1 is DFQATT and CDR2 is SNEGSKA in the germline V gene (reference sequence). The V end was cut by 5 bases, the J end by 2 bases, with 7 bases between. This CDR3 is built from 12 residues.

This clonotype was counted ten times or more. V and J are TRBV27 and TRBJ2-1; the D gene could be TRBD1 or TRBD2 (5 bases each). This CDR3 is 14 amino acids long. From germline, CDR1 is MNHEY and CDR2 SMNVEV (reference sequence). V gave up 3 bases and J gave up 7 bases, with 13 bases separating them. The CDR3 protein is CASSFPGASNEQFF. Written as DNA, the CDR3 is TGTGCCAGCAGTTTCCCCGGGGCCTCTAATGAGCAGTTCTTC.

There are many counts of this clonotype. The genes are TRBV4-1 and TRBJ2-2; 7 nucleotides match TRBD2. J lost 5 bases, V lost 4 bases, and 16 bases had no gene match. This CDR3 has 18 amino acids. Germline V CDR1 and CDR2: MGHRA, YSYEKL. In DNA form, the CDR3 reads TGCGCCAGCAGCCCCCGGGACTACGGTTTACTCCGGACCGGGGAGCTGTTTTTT. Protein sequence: CASSPRDYGLLRTGELFF.

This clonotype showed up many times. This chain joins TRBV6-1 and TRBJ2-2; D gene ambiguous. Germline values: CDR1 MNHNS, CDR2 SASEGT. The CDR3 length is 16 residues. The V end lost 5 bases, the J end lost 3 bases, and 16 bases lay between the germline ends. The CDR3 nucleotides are TGTGCCAGCAGTTTGGCCGCGGACCAGGACACCGGGGAGCTGTTTTTT. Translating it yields CASSLAADQDTGELFF.

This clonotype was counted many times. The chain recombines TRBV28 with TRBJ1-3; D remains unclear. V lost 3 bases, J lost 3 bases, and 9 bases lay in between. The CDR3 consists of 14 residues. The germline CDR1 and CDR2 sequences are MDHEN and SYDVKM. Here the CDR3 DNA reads TGTGCCAGCAGTTTGAGCGGCTATGGAAACACCATATATTTT. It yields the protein CASSLSGYGNTIYF.

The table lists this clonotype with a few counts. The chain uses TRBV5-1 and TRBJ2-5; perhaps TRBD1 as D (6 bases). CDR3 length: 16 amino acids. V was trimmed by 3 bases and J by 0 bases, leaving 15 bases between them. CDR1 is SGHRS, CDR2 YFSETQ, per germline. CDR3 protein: CASSWYRDTNQETQYF. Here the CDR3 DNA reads TGCGCCAGCAGCTGGTACCGGGACACCAACCAAGAGACCCAGTACTTC.